What follows are 26 T cell receptor beta chains derived from one specimen sequenced in a study of blood T cell repertoires in COVID-19. Profiled with immunoSEQ multiplex PCR; TCRdb holds only in-frame clones, not every one. In the table there are 110,000 or so clones, 85% of which are singletons. Source material: peripheral blood. These receptors were taken from a human donor in a cohort sampled during active COVID-19.

The CDR3: CASSLGWSSYEQYF. The CDR3 DNA reads TGTGCCAGCAGCTTAGGGTGGAGCTCCTACGAGCAGTACTTC. J is TRBJ2-7 and V is TRBV11-2; D unclear. Trimming stripped 1 base from V and 0 bases from J, with 7 bases between. Germline values: CDR1 SGHAT, CDR2 FQNNGV. The length of the CDR3 is 14 residues.

This sequence joins TRBV7-2 and TRBJ2-1; D possibly corresponds to TRBD1 (6 bases). The germline V gene encodes CDR1 SGHTA and CDR2 FQGNSA. The CDR3 covers 15 residues. V was shortened by 5 bases and J by 8 bases, with 19 bases between the two germline ends. The CDR3 coding sequence is TGTGCCAGCAGCCCGGAAGCTCAGGGGTCGGATGAGCAGTTCTTC. Translated: CASSPEAQGSDEQFF.

The chain combines TRBV3-1 (or the pseudogene TRBV3-2) with TRBJ1-2; 8 nucleotides match TRBD1. The CDR3 length is 18 residues. Germline V gives CDR1 LGHDT, CDR2 YNNKEL (reference sequence). After removal of 4 bases from V and 4 bases from J, the junction contained 17 bases not matched to a gene. CDR3 amino acids: CASSRSTGFQGATYGYTF. CDR3 coding DNA: TGTGCCAGCAGCCGATCCACCGGGTTCCAGGGGGCTACCTATGGCTACACCTTC.

The V call is TRBV28, the J call TRBJ1-3; no clear D gene. The CDR3 consists of 12 residues. Germline V CDR1 and CDR2: MDHEN, SYDVKM. Trimming cost V 3 bases and J 3 bases, with 3 bases left between them. The CDR3 spells CASSFYGNTIYF. CDR3 DNA: TGTGCCAGCAGTTTCTATGGAAACACCATATATTTT.

The chain links TRBV5-1 to TRBJ2-7; 7 positions match TRBD2. The CDR3 totals 15 residues. V shed 4 bases and J 2 bases; nucleotides not matched to a gene: 9. CDR1 and CDR2 (germline): SGHRS, YFSETQ. In nucleotides, the CDR3 is TGCGCCAGCAGCCCACAATCGGGGGGTCCCTACGAGCAGTACTTC. This encodes CASSPQSGGPYEQYF.

This chain links TRBV24-1 with TRBJ1-2; 7 bases align to TRBD1. Looked up from germline, CDR1 is KGHDR and CDR2 is SFDVKD. CDR3 length: 14 amino acids. J gave up 7 bases and V 1 base, and 5 bases lay outside the gene matches. In DNA form, the CDR3 reads TGTGCCACCAGTGATTTTAGGGGGCTGAGTGGCTACACCTTC. Translation gives CATSDFRGLSGYTF.

The V call is TRBV3-1 (or the pseudogene TRBV3-2), the J call TRBJ2-3, with a possible D match to TRBD1 (6 bases). Trimming took 4 bases from V and 0 from J, leaving 8 bases between them. The CDR3 totals 14 residues. Germline loops: CDR1 LGHDT, CDR2 YNNKEL (reference sequence). The CDR3 nucleotides are TGTGCCAGCAGCCGAGGACAGAGCACAGATACGCAGTATTTT. This gives the protein CASSRGQSTDTQYF.

The chain links TRBV30 to TRBJ1-1; no clear D gene. Germline loops: CDR1 GTSNPN, CDR2 SVGIG (reference sequence). V was pared by 0 bases and J by 6 bases, with 11 bases between. This CDR3 has 13 amino acids. CDR3 in DNA: TGTGCCTGGAGTGTTCGTTGGCCGTCTGAAGCTTTCTTT. Its protein is CAWSVRWPSEAFF. Full variable domain (missing parts from reference TRBV30 and TRBJ1-1): SQTIHQWPATLVQPVGSPLSLECTVEGTSNPNLYWYRQAAGRGLQLLFYSVGIGQISSEVPQNLSASRPQDRQFILSSKKLLLSDSGFYLCAWSVRWPSEAFFGQGTRLTVV.

This sequence joins TRBV6-5 and TRBJ1-3; the D gene is possibly TRBD1 (5 bases). V shed 5 bases and J shed 0 bases, with 11 bases lying between them. The V gene's germline CDR1 is MNHEY and CDR2 SVGAGI. This CDR3 comprises 15 residues. The CDR3 DNA reads TGTGCCAGCAGTCAACGACAGATCTCTGGAAACACCATATATTTT. This gives the protein CASSQRQISGNTIYF.

The CDR3 loop is CASRWDRDTEAFF. Here the CDR3 DNA reads TGTGCCAGTAGATGGGACAGGGACACTGAAGCTTTCTTT. This chain uses TRBV19 with TRBJ1-1, with 9 bases that match TRBD1. Per the germline V gene, CDR1 is LNHDA and CDR2 is SQIVND (reference sequence). The CDR3 extends over 13 amino acids. The ends lost 6 bases at V and 3 bases at J; junction bases unmatched: 2.

V gene TRBV4-2 combines with J gene TRBJ2-5; 7 positions match TRBD1. The germline V gene has CDR1 LGHNA and CDR2 YNFKEQ. The CDR3 spans 14 residues. The junction had 1 base not matched to a gene; V was cut back by 1 base and J by 2 bases. CDR3 nucleotide sequence: TGTGCCAGCAGCCAAGGGGACAGTCAAGAGACCCAGTACTTC. This codes for CASSQGDSQETQYF.

The rearrangement links TRBV7-2 to TRBJ2-1; 8 positions match TRBD1. J lost 1 base, V lost 5 bases, and 4 bases had no gene match. Germline CDR1 SGHTA, CDR2 FQGNSA. CDR3 size: 15 residues. This CDR3 is CASSSDRGSYNEQFF. CDR3 DNA: TGTGCCAGCAGCAGCGACAGGGGATCCTACAATGAGCAGTTCTTC.

This chain links TRBV9 with TRBJ2-1; 9 nucleotides agree with TRBD2. From germline, CDR1 is SGDLS and CDR2 YYNGEE. The CDR3 is 14 residues long. Trimming removed 2 bases from V and 9 bases from J; junction bases left unmatched: 6. The CDR3, as DNA: TGTGCCAGCAGCGTTAGCGGGGGAAGGGGTGAGCAGTTCTTC. It codes for CASSVSGGRGEQFF.

V gene TRBV27 combines with J gene TRBJ1-1; possible D gene TRBD1, 5 bases. V was clipped by 5 bases and J by 0 bases, with 13 bases between them. Per germline, CDR1 MNHEY and CDR2 SMNVEV (reference sequence). The CDR3 is 15 amino acids. This CDR3 reads CASSGIDRLNTEAFF. The CDR3 coding sequence is TGTGCCAGCAGTGGGATCGACAGACTGAACACTGAAGCTTTCTTT.

The gene calls are TRBV9 and TRBJ2-3; D perhaps matches TRBD2 (6 bases). CDR3 length: 15 amino acids. CDR1 and CDR2 from the germline V gene are SGDLS and YYNGEE. V was clipped by 1 base and J by 1 base, with 10 bases between them. CDR3 sequence: CASSVMGGGTDTQYF. Written as DNA, the CDR3 is TGTGCCAGCAGCGTAATGGGGGGAGGCACAGATACGCAGTATTTT.

This rearrangement joins TRBV7-9 to TRBJ1-1; D perhaps matches TRBD1 (5 bases). The CDR3 is 15 residues long. The V and J ends lost 1 base and 1 base respectively, with 10 bases between them. Germline lookup yields CDR1 SEHNR and CDR2 FQNEAQ (reference sequence). CDR3 region: CASSLEGRANTEAFF. The CDR3, as DNA: TGTGCCAGCAGCTTAGAGGGCAGGGCGAACACTGAAGCTTTCTTT.

The chain carries TRBV24-1 and TRBJ2-2; TRBD1 matches at 9 bases. This CDR3 region has 17 residues. V was pared by 3 bases and J by 1 base, with 5 bases of the junction left unmatched. Germline CDR1 KGHDR, CDR2 SFDVKD. CDR3 residues: CATSDPATGGNTGELFF. CDR3 nucleotides: TGTGCCACCAGTGATCCTGCGACAGGGGGGAACACCGGGGAGCTGTTTTTT.

This chain links TRBV6-6 with TRBJ1-1; 7 nucleotides agree with TRBD1. CDR1 MNHNY and CDR2 SVGAGI come from the germline V gene (reference sequence). The ends lost 2 bases at V and 1 base at J; junction bases unmatched: 1. The CDR3 sequence is 14 residues long. In DNA form, the CDR3 reads TGTGCCAGCAGTTACGGGACAGAGAACACTGAAGCTTTCTTT. Its protein product is CASSYGTENTEAFF.

The chain carries TRBV19 and TRBJ2-1, with 7 bases matching TRBD2. The ends lost 6 bases at V and 12 bases at J; junction bases unmatched: 17. The germline gives CDR1 LNHDA, CDR2 SQIVND (reference sequence). CDR3 length equals 15 residues. The CDR3 DNA is TGTGCCAGTAGCACTACTAGCGTTGGGATACATGGGCAGTTCTTC. Translating gives CASSTTSVGIHGQFF.

The chain joins TRBV27 to TRBJ1-1; D call uncertain. The CDR3 extends over 15 amino acids. V lost 4 bases, J lost 0 bases, and 12 bases lay in between. CDR1 and CDR2 from the germline V gene are MNHEY and SMNVEV (reference sequence). The DNA of the CDR3 is TGTGCCAGCAGTTCCCATTCCAGGTTGAACACTGAAGCTTTCTTT. Encoded protein: CASSSHSRLNTEAFF.

This clone was seen more than once but under ten times. This chain links TRBV6-5 with TRBJ1-5; the match to TRBD1 covers 7 bases. With 6 bases clipped from V and 5 bases from J, the junction kept 4 bases outside the gene matches. Germline V gene sequence: CDR1 MNHEY, CDR2 SVGAGI. This CDR3 has 13 residues. CDR3 nucleotides: TGTGCCAGCAGAACAGGGGCGGATCAGCCCCAGCATTTT. It encodes CASRTGADQPQHF.

The V gene is TRBV10-1, the J gene TRBJ2-2; D is uncertain. CDR3 size: 14 residues. Trimming stripped 3 bases from V and 7 bases from J, with 12 bases between. The germline CDR1 and CDR2 sequences are WNHNN and SYGVQD (reference sequence). The CDR3 here is CASSEFRRIGELFF. As DNA, the CDR3 is TGCGCCAGCAGTGAATTCCGCAGGATCGGGGAGCTGTTTTTT.

The genes are TRBV3-1 (or the pseudogene TRBV3-2) and TRBJ2-1; 10 nucleotides line up with TRBD2. Germline loops: CDR1 LGHDT, CDR2 YNNKEL (reference sequence). The CDR3 covers 16 residues. The J segment lost 1 base and the V segment lost 4 bases, leaving 4 bases of the junction unmatched. CDR3 DNA sequence: TGTGCCAGCAGCCGAGTAGCGGGGGGTTCCTACAATGAGCAGTTCTTC. It specifies CASSRVAGGSYNEQFF.

The gene calls are TRBV2 and TRBJ2-7, with TRBD1 matching 7 bases. Trimming removed 3 bases from V and 2 bases from J; junction bases left unmatched: 7. CDR1 is SNHLY, CDR2 FYNNEI, per germline. The CDR3 is made up of 15 amino acids. The CDR3 protein is CASSDRTGLTYEQYF. In DNA, the CDR3 is TGTGCCAGCAGTGACAGGACAGGTCTAACCTACGAGCAGTACTTC. The variable domain in full, with the rest retrieved from reference TRBV2 and TRBJ2-7, is EPEVTQTPSHQVTQMGQEVILRCVPISNHLYFYWYRQILGQKVEFLVSFYNNEISEKSEIFDDQFSVERPDGSNFTLKIRSTKLEDSAMYFCASSDRTGLTYEQYFGPGTRLTVT.

The CDR3 here is CASSPLRNSYNEQFF. The CDR3 DNA is TGTGCCAGCAGCCCCCTGCGGAACTCCTACAATGAGCAGTTCTTC. This chain uses TRBV11-2 with TRBJ2-1, with D hard to call. V was clipped by 5 bases and J by 0 bases, with 11 bases between them. The CDR3 consists of 15 residues. CDR1 SGHAT and CDR2 FQNNGV come from the germline V gene.

The chain recombines TRBV4-2 with TRBJ1-4; D is ambiguous. CDR3 size: 15 residues. The V gene lost 0 bases and the J gene lost 8 bases, with 13 bases spanning the gap. Germline V lookup: CDR1 LGHNA, CDR2 YNFKEQ. The CDR3 protein is CASSQDWRNLEKLFF. The CDR3 DNA follows: TGTGCCAGCAGCCAAGACTGGCGGAATCTCGAAAAACTGTTTTTT.